What follows are 11 T cell receptor beta chains derived from one specimen sequenced in a study of technical replicates of blood from a handful of donors. Only in-frame clones appear in the TCRdb table, and some are missing; sequencing was by immunoSEQ multiplex PCR. The sample lists over 90,000 clones; approximately 96% were seen once. Specimen: T cells isolated from PBMCs. These receptors came from a human donor in good health.

The CDR3 loop reads CASSLAGFSGYTF. CDR3 sequence (DNA): TGTGCCAGCAGTTTGGCAGGGTTCAGTGGCTACACCTTC. J is TRBJ1-2 and V is TRBV28, with a possible D match to TRBD1 (5 bases). Trimming removed 3 bases from V and 7 bases from J, with 12 bases in between. The V gene's germline CDR1 is MDHEN and CDR2 SYDVKM. This CDR3 spans 13 amino acids.

V and J are TRBV7-9 and TRBJ2-3; 11 bases fit TRBD2. The V gene end was trimmed by 1 base and the J gene end by 4 bases; junction bases not matched to a gene: 1. The CDR3 runs to 15 residues. Germline loops: CDR1 SEHNR, CDR2 FQNEAQ (reference sequence). The DNA for the CDR3 is TGTGCCAGCAGCTTAGGTAGCGGGGGGGCAGATACGCAGTATTTT. It is translated as CASSLGSGGADTQYF.

The J gene is TRBJ2-1, the V gene TRBV28, with 7 nucleotides matching TRBD1. Germline V gene sequence: CDR1 MDHEN, CDR2 SYDVKM. The CDR3 is 13 residues long. V lost 4 bases to trimming and J lost 9 bases; unmatched junction nucleotides: 6. CDR3 amino acids: CASSSGQSGEQFF. CDR3 DNA: TGTGCCAGCAGTTCGGGACAGTCGGGTGAGCAGTTCTTC.

This chain links TRBV11-3 with TRBJ1-1; 9 bases match TRBD1. The CDR3 length is 16 residues. Germline V gene sequence: CDR1 SGHNT, CDR2 YENEEA. Trimming took 2 bases from V and 4 from J; bases not matched to a gene: 8. The CDR3 region is CASSLTRDRVGTEAFF. The CDR3 region has the DNA TGTGCCAGCAGCTTAACGCGGGACAGGGTGGGCACTGAAGCTTTCTTT.

This clone showed up just once. The rearrangement links TRBV19 to TRBJ2-5; TRBD2 is a possible D gene (6 bases). CDR1 and CDR2 (germline): LNHDA, SQIVND (reference sequence). There are 18 residues in the CDR3. Trimming pared 0 bases from V and 5 bases from J, leaving 22 bases between. CDR3 protein: CASSIDVGLGVGQETQYF. The CDR3 DNA reads as TGTGCCAGTAGTATAGATGTGGGACTGGGGGTTGGTCAGGAGACCCAGTACTTC.

This clone appeared a single time. The sample contains more than one DNA sequence encoding this CDR3. V gene TRBV2 combines with J gene TRBJ1-1, with D uncertain. This CDR3 spans 13 amino acids. CDR1 and CDR2 (germline): SNHLY, FYNNEI. V was clipped by 4 bases and J by 1 base, with 7 bases between them. CDR3 DNA sequence: TGTGCCAGCAGTGTGGAGGGGAACACTGAAGCTTTCTTT. It codes for CASSVEGNTEAFF.

This sequence joins TRBV2 and TRBJ1-1, with a tentative D call TRBD1 (6 bases). Trimming shortened V by 7 bases and J by 5 bases, and 20 bases separated the two germline ends. The germline gives CDR1 SNHLY, CDR2 FYNNEI. CDR3 length equals 15 residues. The CDR3 sequence is CASNPLSGGRTEAFF. CDR3 DNA: TGTGCCAGCAACCCCCTTTCTGGGGGCCGGACTGAAGCTTTCTTT.

This chain joins TRBV30 and TRBJ1-2, with 10 bases identical to TRBD1. The germline V gene has CDR1 GTSNPN and CDR2 SVGIG (reference sequence). The ends lost 2 bases at V and 8 bases at J; junction bases unmatched: 5. The CDR3 length is 13 residues. CDR3 coding DNA: TGTGCCTGGAGTATAGGGACAGGGGACGGCTACACCTTC. Amino acids: CAWSIGTGDGYTF.

V usage is TRBV2 and J usage is TRBJ2-3, with 7 bases lining up with TRBD1. This CDR3 region has 19 residues. In germline, CDR1 is SNHLY, CDR2 FYNNEI. The junction had 16 bases not matched to a gene; V was cut back by 0 bases and J by 4 bases. The CDR3 DNA is TGTGCCAGCAGTGAAGCGCTTCTTACCACAGGGGAGTTCGCAGATACGCAGTATTTT. It translates to CASSEALLTTGEFADTQYF.

The CDR3 region has the DNA TGCGCCAGCAGCCTTGGGACTAGCGGGAGCCAAGAGACCCAGTACTTC. This sequence encodes CASSLGTSGSQETQYF. The J gene is TRBJ2-5, the V gene TRBV4-3; 14 positions match TRBD2. Unmatched junction bases numbered 2, after V lost 4 bases and J lost 1 base. The CDR3 has 16 amino acids. Germline lookup yields CDR1 LGHNA and CDR2 YSLEER.

The rearrangement joins TRBV19 to TRBJ2-3; weak D call: TRBD2 (6 bases). Germline CDR1 is LNHDA and CDR2 is SQIVND (reference sequence). Deletions cut 6 bases from V and 0 bases from J, with 13 bases between. CDR3 length equals 15 residues. CDR3 in amino acids: CASSRGTESTDTQYF. Written as DNA, the CDR3 is TGTGCCAGTAGCCGGGGGACGGAGAGCACAGATACGCAGTATTTT.